Listed below are T cell receptor beta chains from one sample, sequenced in a study of blood T cell repertoires in COVID-19. TCRdb's table, derived via immunoSEQ multiplex PCR, lists solely in-frame clones and lacks some. The sample lists a few hundred thousand clones; approximately 82% were seen once. The material sequenced was peripheral blood. The source of these receptors is a man in his sixties who had recovered from COVID-19. Each CDR3 is given with its conserved first and last residue. The D gene is left open where the match is weak. For some rows the clone size is stated as once, few or many, or as a class when expanded; others skip it.

CDR3aa: CASSQARLGNSYNEQFF; CDR3nt: TGCGCCAGCAGCCAAGCGCGACTAGGGAACTCCTACAATGAGCAGTTCTTC; v_gene: TRBV4-1; d_gene: .; abundance: .; j_gene: TRBJ2-1
CDR3aa: CASRQPLNTEAFF; CDR3nt: TGCGCCAGCCGACAACCTTTAAACACTGAAGCTTTCTTT; v_gene: TRBV5-1; d_gene: .; abundance: .; j_gene: TRBJ1-1
CDR3aa: CASSSTAGPGYTF; CDR3nt: TGTGCCAGCAGCTCTACCGCGGGACCTGGCTACACCTTC; v_gene: TRBV7-8; d_gene: .; abundance: .; j_gene: TRBJ1-2
CDR3aa: CATSDGGTFGTDTQYF; CDR3nt: TGTGCCACCAGTGATGGTGGGACATTCGGGACAGATACGCAGTATTTT; v_gene: TRBV24-1; d_gene: .; abundance: .; j_gene: TRBJ2-3
CDR3aa: CASSLQGGNEQYF; CDR3nt: TGTGCCAGCAGTTTGCAGGGTGGCAACGAGCAGTACTTC; v_gene: TRBV27; d_gene: .; abundance: .; j_gene: TRBJ2-7
CDR3aa: CASSQDVGTVAFF; CDR3nt: TGCGCCAGCAGCCAAGATGTCGGGACAGTGGCTTTCTTT; v_gene: TRBV4-1; d_gene: TRBD1; abundance: .; j_gene: TRBJ1-1
CDR3aa: CASSEDPGTNYGYTF; CDR3nt: TGTGCCAGCAGTGAAGATCCGGGGACTAACTATGGCTACACCTTC; v_gene: TRBV6-1; d_gene: .; abundance: .; j_gene: TRBJ1-2
CDR3aa: CATSDPSGRQETQYF; CDR3nt: TGTGCCACCAGTGACCCTAGCGGGAGGCAAGAGACCCAGTACTTC; v_gene: TRBV24-1; d_gene: TRBD2; abundance: .; j_gene: TRBJ2-5
CDR3aa: CASSLAASTYEQYF; CDR3nt: TGTGCCAGCAGCTTGGCCGCCTCTACCTACGAGCAGTACTTC; v_gene: TRBV5-5; d_gene: .; abundance: .; j_gene: TRBJ2-7
CDR3aa: CASSLRSSGGPETQYF; CDR3nt: TGCGCCAGCAGCTTGAGGTCTAGCGGGGGGCCAGAGACCCAGTACTTC; v_gene: TRBV5-1; d_gene: TRBD2; abundance: .; j_gene: TRBJ2-5
CDR3aa: CASRRDSFNYGYTF; CDR3nt: TGCGCCAGCAGACGGGATTCCTTTAACTATGGCTACACCTTC; v_gene: TRBV5-1; d_gene: .; abundance: .; j_gene: TRBJ1-2
CDR3aa: CASSQPGQGLEAFF; CDR3nt: TGTGCCAGCAGTCAACCGGGACAGGGGCTTGAAGCTTTCTTT; v_gene: TRBV28; d_gene: TRBD1; abundance: .; j_gene: TRBJ1-1
CDR3aa: CASSSTGSAYEQYF; CDR3nt: TGTGCCAGCAGCTCGACAGGGAGCGCCTACGAGCAGTACTTC; v_gene: TRBV9; d_gene: TRBD1; abundance: .; j_gene: TRBJ2-7
CDR3aa: CASSRGLAGGPENEQFF; CDR3nt: TGTGCTAGCAGCCGCGGACTAGCGGGGGGGCCCGAGAATGAGCAGTTCTTC; v_gene: TRBV7-7; d_gene: TRBD2; abundance: .; j_gene: TRBJ2-1
CDR3aa: CASSLAGSPLNTEAFF; CDR3nt: TGTGCCAGCAGCTTGGCGGGAAGCCCTTTGAACACTGAAGCTTTCTTT; v_gene: TRBV5-6; d_gene: .; abundance: .; j_gene: TRBJ1-1
CDR3aa: CASSLGLAGGADTQYF; CDR3nt: TGTGCCAGCAGCTTAGGACTAGCGGGAGGTGCAGATACGCAGTATTTT; v_gene: TRBV11-3; d_gene: TRBD2; abundance: .; j_gene: TRBJ2-3
CDR3aa: CASSLRTGGLTGELFF; CDR3nt: TGTGCCAGCAGCTTGAGGACAGGCGGGTTGACCGGGGAGCTGTTTTTT; v_gene: TRBV5-4; d_gene: TRBD1; abundance: .; j_gene: TRBJ2-2
CDR3aa: CASSLAGRQALETQYF; CDR3nt: TGTGCCAGCAGCTTGGCCGGAAGGCAGGCCCTAGAGACCCAGTACTTC; v_gene: TRBV5-4; d_gene: .; abundance: .; j_gene: TRBJ2-5
CDR3aa: CASSYISGQGVAEQYF; CDR3nt: TGTGCCAGCAGTTACATCTCGGGACAGGGGGTGGCCGAGCAGTACTTC; v_gene: TRBV6-5; d_gene: TRBD1; abundance: .; j_gene: TRBJ2-7
CDR3aa: CATSDFDSSTSSYNEQFF; CDR3nt: TGTGCCACCAGTGATTTTGATAGCAGTACTAGCTCCTACAATGAGCAGTTCTTC; v_gene: TRBV24-1; d_gene: .; abundance: .; j_gene: TRBJ2-1
CDR3aa: CASTPGGPELGGYTF; CDR3nt: TGTGCCAGCACCCCAGGGGGGCCGGAATTGGGTGGCTACACCTTC; v_gene: TRBV6-5; d_gene: TRBD1; abundance: .; j_gene: TRBJ1-2
CDR3aa: CASSEIDRENTEAFF; CDR3nt: TGTGCCAGCAGTGAAATCGACAGGGAGAACACTGAAGCTTTCTTT; v_gene: TRBV25-1; d_gene: TRBD1; abundance: .; j_gene: TRBJ1-1
CDR3aa: CASGGRRNYGYTF; CDR3nt: TGTGCCAGCGGTGGTAGGAGGAACTATGGCTACACCTTC; v_gene: TRBV2; d_gene: .; abundance: .; j_gene: TRBJ1-2
CDR3aa: CASSPSGYYEQYF; CDR3nt: TGTGCCAGCAGCCCATCCGGTTACTACGAGCAGTACTTC; v_gene: TRBV3-1/TRBV3-2; d_gene: .; abundance: .; j_gene: TRBJ2-7
CDR3aa: CASSSRTRRGNEQFF; CDR3nt: TGTGCCAGCAGCTCCAGGACTAGGAGGGGCAATGAGCAGTTCTTC; v_gene: TRBV11-2; d_gene: TRBD2; abundance: .; j_gene: TRBJ2-1
CDR3aa: CASSRQGQTYEQYF; CDR3nt: TGTGCCAGCAGCCGACAGGGACAAACCTACGAGCAGTACTTC; v_gene: TRBV6-5; d_gene: TRBD1; abundance: .; j_gene: TRBJ2-7
CDR3aa: CASSPRQGRGSPLHF; CDR3nt: TGTGCCAGTAGTCCGCGACAGGGAAGGGGTTCACCCCTCCACTTT; v_gene: TRBV19; d_gene: TRBD1; abundance: .; j_gene: TRBJ1-6
CDR3aa: CASGRLAETGELFF; CDR3nt: TGCGCCAGCGGAAGACTAGCGGAAACCGGGGAGCTGTTTTTT; v_gene: TRBV10-2; d_gene: TRBD2; abundance: .; j_gene: TRBJ2-2
CDR3aa: CASSMGTRVYNEQFF; CDR3nt: TGTGCCAGCAGTATGGGGACTAGGGTCTACAATGAGCAGTTCTTC; v_gene: TRBV6-5; d_gene: TRBD2; abundance: .; j_gene: TRBJ2-1
CDR3aa: CASQGGGGTDTQYF; CDR3nt: TGTGCCAGCCAAGGGGGGGGCGGCACAGATACGCAGTATTTT; v_gene: TRBV18; d_gene: .; abundance: .; j_gene: TRBJ2-3
CDR3aa: CASSLGGTGANVLTF; CDR3nt: TGTGCCAGCAGCTTGGGGGGCACTGGGGCCAACGTCCTGACTTTC; v_gene: TRBV5-4; d_gene: .; abundance: .; j_gene: TRBJ2-6
CDR3aa: CASSERDRPYGYTF; CDR3nt: TGTGCCAGCAGTGAACGGGACAGGCCCTATGGCTACACCTTC; v_gene: TRBV6-1; d_gene: TRBD1; abundance: .; j_gene: TRBJ1-2
CDR3aa: CASSTRLAGSDTQYF; CDR3nt: TGCGCCAGCAGCACGAGACTAGCGGGATCAGATACGCAGTATTTT; v_gene: TRBV5-1; d_gene: TRBD2; abundance: .; j_gene: TRBJ2-3
CDR3aa: CAWRAGQSYEQYF; CDR3nt: TGTGCCTGGAGAGCAGGCCAATCCTACGAGCAGTACTTC; v_gene: TRBV30; d_gene: .; abundance: .; j_gene: TRBJ2-7
CDR3aa: CAISGTGGRSEQYF; CDR3nt: TGTGCCATCAGTGGGACAGGCGGTAGATCCGAGCAGTACTTC; v_gene: TRBV10-3; d_gene: TRBD1; abundance: .; j_gene: TRBJ2-7
CDR3aa: CASSLLGRGLASKNIQYF; CDR3nt: TGTGCCAGCAGCTTGCTGGGCAGGGGCTTAGCGTCCAAAAACATTCAGTACTTC; v_gene: TRBV5-6; d_gene: .; abundance: once; j_gene: TRBJ2-4
CDR3aa: CASSLTAFSYEQYF; CDR3nt: TGCGCCAGCAGCTTGACCGCGTTCTCCTACGAGCAGTACTTC; v_gene: TRBV5-1; d_gene: .; abundance: .; j_gene: TRBJ2-7
CDR3aa: CSVKGSGNNQPQHF; CDR3nt: TGCAGCGTTAAGGGCTCGGGGAATAATCAGCCCCAGCATTTT; v_gene: TRBV29-1; d_gene: .; abundance: few; j_gene: TRBJ1-5
CDR3aa: CASSLDVTGGYNEQFF; CDR3nt: TGTGCCAGCAGCTTAGATGTGACAGGGGGATACAATGAGCAGTTCTTC; v_gene: TRBV7-9; d_gene: TRBD1; abundance: .; j_gene: TRBJ2-1
CDR3aa: CASSDVLAGPADTQYF; CDR3nt: TGCGCCAGCAGTGATGTACTAGCGGGACCTGCAGATACGCAGTATTTT; v_gene: TRBV10-2; d_gene: TRBD2; abundance: .; j_gene: TRBJ2-3
CDR3aa: CASSLGPGTAFPMNTEAFF; CDR3nt: TGTGCCAGCAGCTTAGGTCCAGGGACAGCCTTCCCCATGAACACTGAAGCTTTCTTT; v_gene: TRBV11-2; d_gene: TRBD1; abundance: .; j_gene: TRBJ1-1
CDR3aa: CASRGGGSYEQYF; CDR3nt: TGTGCCAGCCGAGGGGGCGGCTCCTACGAGCAGTACTTC; v_gene: TRBV6-5; d_gene: TRBD1; abundance: .; j_gene: TRBJ2-7
CDR3aa: CASSLDTGRTYEQYF; CDR3nt: TGTGCCAGCAGCTTAGACACAGGGAGAACCTACGAGCAGTACTTC; v_gene: TRBV11-2; d_gene: .; abundance: .; j_gene: TRBJ2-7
CDR3aa: CATSRVVADREAKNIQYF; CDR3nt: TGTGCCACCAGCAGAGTGGTAGCGGACAGGGAAGCCAAAAACATTCAGTACTTC; v_gene: TRBV15; d_gene: TRBD1; abundance: .; j_gene: TRBJ2-4
CDR3aa: CASSLGRGPYEQYF; CDR3nt: TGTGCCAGCAGCTTGGGGCGGGGCCCCTACGAGCAGTACTTC; v_gene: TRBV5-5; d_gene: .; abundance: .; j_gene: TRBJ2-7
CDR3aa: CAWRPAGGDAFF; CDR3nt: TGTGCCTGGAGACCAGCAGGAGGGGATGCTTTCTTT; v_gene: TRBV30; d_gene: .; abundance: .; j_gene: TRBJ1-1
CDR3aa: CASSPATGNNVDNEQFF; CDR3nt: TGTGCCAGCAGCCCGGCGACGGGAAACAATGTGGACAATGAGCAGTTCTTC; v_gene: TRBV7-3; d_gene: .; abundance: .; j_gene: TRBJ2-1
CDR3aa: CASSPRTGGETQYF; CDR3nt: TGTGCCAGCAGTCCCCGGACAGGGGGAGAGACCCAGTACTTC; v_gene: TRBV27; d_gene: TRBD1; abundance: .; j_gene: TRBJ2-5
CDR3aa: CASSQDLAGGYSREQFF; CDR3nt: TGTGCCAGCAGCCAAGATCTAGCGGGGGGGTACAGTCGTGAGCAGTTCTTC; v_gene: TRBV4-2; d_gene: TRBD2; abundance: .; j_gene: TRBJ2-1
CDR3aa: CSASRSGEAFF; CDR3nt: TGCAGTGCTAGCAGGTCAGGGGAAGCTTTCTTT; v_gene: TRBV20-1; d_gene: .; abundance: .; j_gene: TRBJ1-1
CDR3aa: CASSEEFPYNSPLHF; CDR3nt: TGTGCCAGCAGTGAGGAGTTCCCCTATAATTCACCCCTCCACTTT; v_gene: TRBV2; d_gene: .; abundance: .; j_gene: TRBJ1-6
CDR3aa: CASRADRGQETQYF; CDR3nt: TGTGCCAGCAGGGCCGACAGGGGCCAAGAGACCCAGTACTTC; v_gene: TRBV2; d_gene: TRBD1; abundance: .; j_gene: TRBJ2-5
CDR3aa: CASSKWLGQGYQPQHF; CDR3nt: TGTGCCAGTAGTAAGTGGCTGGGACAGGGATATCAGCCCCAGCATTTT; v_gene: TRBV19; d_gene: TRBD1; abundance: .; j_gene: TRBJ1-5
CDR3aa: CASSAGGSGELFF; CDR3nt: TGTGCCAGCAGCGCAGGGGGATCCGGGGAGCTGTTTTTT; v_gene: TRBV7-3; d_gene: TRBD1; abundance: .; j_gene: TRBJ2-2
CDR3aa: CATVNTEAFF; CDR3nt: TGTGCCACGGTGAACACTGAAGCTTTCTTT; v_gene: TRBV28; d_gene: .; abundance: .; j_gene: TRBJ1-1
CDR3aa: CASSSLAGSSYNEQFF; CDR3nt: TGTGCCAGCAGTTCCTTAGCGGGGAGCTCCTACAATGAGCAGTTCTTC; v_gene: TRBV6-5; d_gene: TRBD2; abundance: .; j_gene: TRBJ2-1
CDR3aa: CSVVRDRDEKLFF; CDR3nt: TGCAGCGTTGTCAGGGACAGGGATGAAAAACTGTTTTTT; v_gene: TRBV29-1; d_gene: TRBD1; abundance: .; j_gene: TRBJ1-4
CDR3aa: CATSDLSGTGVETQYF; CDR3nt: TGTGCCACCAGTGATCTCTCCGGGACAGGGGTAGAGACCCAGTACTTC; v_gene: TRBV24-1; d_gene: TRBD1; abundance: .; j_gene: TRBJ2-5
CDR3aa: CASSRQGSGANVLTF; CDR3nt: TGTGCCAGCAGTCGTCAGGGCTCTGGGGCCAACGTCCTGACTTTC; v_gene: TRBV28; d_gene: .; abundance: .; j_gene: TRBJ2-6
CDR3aa: CASSLGRGPYEQYF; CDR3nt: TGTGCCAGCAGCTTAGGAAGGGGGCCCTACGAGCAGTACTTC; v_gene: TRBV7-9; d_gene: TRBD1; abundance: .; j_gene: TRBJ2-7